Following are 22 T cell receptor beta chains from one sample sequenced in a study of shared clonotypes between healthy human individuals. The assay was immunoSEQ multiplex PCR, and TCRdb's table has in-frame clones only and misses some. The sample shows over 2 million clones, 85% to 95% of them seen only once. The sample consisted of naive CD4+ T cells sorted from blood. Documented subset: CD45RA+ positively selected. These receptors all come from a man between 18 and 29 years old in good health.

This clone has only one observation. The same CDR3 can be traced to other DNA sequences in this sample. V usage is TRBV2 and J usage is TRBJ1-6; tentatively, D is TRBD1 (6 bases). This CDR3 has 14 amino acids. V was pared by 3 bases and J by 7 bases, with 10 bases between. Looked up from germline, CDR1 is SNHLY and CDR2 is FYNNEI. The CDR3 DNA sequence: TGTGCCAGCAGTGAGCAGGGGCCCAATTCACCCCTCCACTTT. Translated, it gives CASSEQGPNSPLHF.

This clone has a single count. The rearrangement joins TRBV11-2 to TRBJ2-5, with 7 bases that match TRBD1. The length of the CDR3 is 13 residues. Germline V CDR1 and CDR2: SGHAT, FQNNGV. V lost 5 bases and J lost 5; bases outside the gene matches: 5. CDR3 in amino acids: CASSPDRRETQYF. In DNA form, the CDR3 reads TGTGCCAGCAGCCCGGACAGGCGGGAGACCCAGTACTTC.

The V gene is TRBV9, the J gene TRBJ1-1, with 7 bases fitting TRBD1. V shed 4 bases and J 0 bases; nucleotides not matched to a gene: 3. This CDR3 region has 14 residues. Looked up from germline, CDR1 is SGDLS and CDR2 is YYNGEE. For the CDR3, the DNA is TGTGCCAGCAGCCCCGGGACAGTGAACACTGAAGCTTTCTTT. Protein product: CASSPGTVNTEAFF.

Turning to this clone: This sequence may be a read error, since a much larger clone differs from it by one base. Distinct nucleotide sequences in the sample also encode this CDR3. The rearrangement links TRBV2 to TRBJ2-5; D perhaps matches TRBD2 (6 bases). The CDR3 is 13 amino acids. Trimming left V 4 bases short and J 0 bases short, with 6 bases between. CDR1 is SNHLY, CDR2 FYNNEI, per germline. The CDR3 sequence: CASSGDYQETQYF. Written as DNA, the CDR3 is TGTGCCAGCAGTGGGGACTACCAAGAGACCCAGTACTTC. The full variable domain, with the rest looked up from reference TRBV2 and TRBJ2-5, is EPEVTQTPSHQVTQMGQEVILRCVPISNHLYFYWYRQILGQKVEFLVSFYNNEISEKSEIFDDQFSVERPDGSNFTLKIRSTKLEDSAMYFCASSGDYQETQYFGPGTRLLVL.

This chain joins TRBV18 and TRBJ1-2, with D possibly TRBD1 on 6 matching bases. CDR1 and CDR2 from the germline V gene are KGHSH and LQKENI. Trimming shortened V by 2 bases and J by 6 bases, and 16 bases separated the two germline ends. The CDR3 loop spans 15 amino acids. Here the CDR3 reads CASSPAGTQRDGYTF. The DNA of the CDR3 is TGTGCCAGCTCACCAGCCGGGACACAAAGGGATGGCTACACCTTC.

The chain joins TRBV28 to TRBJ1-3; D is possibly TRBD1 (5 bases). V was trimmed by 4 bases and J by 2 bases, leaving 9 bases between them. Looked up from germline, CDR1 is MDHEN and CDR2 is SYDVKM. The CDR3 extends over 14 amino acids. In DNA, the CDR3 is TGTGCCAGCAGTTCCCCGGGGGCTGGAAACACCATATATTTT. Translating gives CASSSPGAGNTIYF.

The chain carries TRBV7-2 and TRBJ2-7; D may be TRBD2 (5 bases). Germline V CDR1 and CDR2: SGHTA, FQGNSA. Trimming shortened V by 1 base and J by 2 bases, and 12 bases separated the two germline ends. This CDR3 comprises 15 residues. Here the CDR3 DNA reads TGTGCCAGCAGCTTAGTTAGCGTGCCTGCCTACGAGCAGTACTTC. Protein: CASSLVSVPAYEQYF.

This clone came up once. Other DNA sequences from this sample encode an identical CDR3 as well. The chain couples TRBV11-2 to TRBJ2-5; D ambiguous. V was trimmed by 0 bases and J by 5 bases, leaving 7 bases between them. Germline assignment: CDR1 SGHAT and CDR2 FQNNGV. This CDR3 has 13 amino acids. CDR3 residues: CASSLEGLETQYF. The DNA for the CDR3 is TGTGCCAGCAGCTTAGAAGGATTGGAGACCCAGTACTTC.

V is TRBV21-1 and J is TRBJ2-1; TRBD2 was called by the table and not checked on the DNA. TRBV21-1 constitutes a pseudogene. The CDR3 spans 13 residues. In DNA, the CDR3 is TGTGCCAGCCGCGGGGGGGCCTACAATGAGCAGTTCTTC. Amino acid sequence: CASRGGAYNEQFF.

In the case of this clone: The sample contains more than one DNA sequence encoding this CDR3. V and J are TRBV10-3 and TRBJ2-7; the match to TRBD2 covers 11 bases. Germline CDR1 ENHRY, CDR2 SYGVKD. The junction had 1 base not matched to a gene; V was cut back by 3 bases and J by 3 bases. CDR3 length: 14 amino acids. The DNA for the CDR3 is TGTGCCATCAGTGATGGGACTAGCGGCTACGAGCAGTACTTC. This encodes CAISDGTSGYEQYF.

In nucleotides, the CDR3 is TGTGCCAGCAGCTTAGCGACGAGCCACCTTAGCACAGATACGCAGTATTTT. It translates to CASSLATSHLSTDTQYF. This rearrangement joins TRBV7-6 to TRBJ2-3; D is unresolved. V lost 0 bases to trimming and J lost 0 bases, with 13 bases between them. Germline V gives CDR1 SGHVS, CDR2 FNYEAQ. CDR3 length: 17 residues. The full variable domain, rest sourced from reference TRBV7-6 and TRBJ2-3, is GAGVSQSPRYKVTKRGQDVALRCDPISGHVSLYWYRQALGQGPEFLTYFNYEAQQDKSGLPNDRFSAERPEGSISTLTIQRTEQRDSAMYRCASSLATSHLSTDTQYFGPGTRLTVL.

The J gene is TRBJ2-7, the V gene TRBV11-2; D ambiguous. Looked up from germline, CDR1 is SGHAT and CDR2 is FQNNGV. The V end was cut by 0 bases, the J end by 3 bases, with 12 bases between. CDR3 size: 15 residues. CDR3 amino acids: CASSLESAPFYEQYF. DNA of the CDR3: TGTGCCAGCAGCTTAGAGTCAGCTCCTTTCTACGAGCAGTACTTC. Together with reference TRBV11-2 and TRBJ2-7, the CDR3 gives the full variable domain: EAGVAQSPRYKIIEKRQSVAFWCNPISGHATLYWYQQILGQGPKLLIQFQNNGVVDDSQLPKDRFSAERLKGVDSTLKIQPAKLEDSAVYLCASSLESAPFYEQYFGPGTRLTVT.

In regard to this clone: Other DNA sequences of this sample code for an identical CDR3. The genes are TRBV7-2 and TRBJ2-3; 8 bases map to TRBD1. Germline trimming cut 5 bases from V and 5 bases from J; bases unmatched to any gene: 6. This CDR3 has 14 residues. CDR1 is SGHTA and CDR2 is FQGNSA in the germline V gene. CDR3 region: CASSLDRGVDTQYF. The CDR3 DNA follows: TGTGCCAGCAGCCTCGACAGGGGAGTAGATACGCAGTATTTT. The entire variable domain, with the rest obtained from reference TRBV7-2 and TRBJ2-3, is as follows: GAGVSQSPSNKVTEKGKDVELRCDPISGHTALYWYRQSLGQGLEFLIYFQGNSAPDKSGLPSDRFSAERTGGSVSTLTIQRTQQEDSAVYLCASSLDRGVDTQYFGPGTRLTVL.

This clone was recorded once. The V gene is TRBV2, the J gene TRBJ2-5; unclear D gene. Trimming stripped 1 base from V and 8 bases from J, with 11 bases between. The CDR3 runs to 13 residues. CDR1 SNHLY and CDR2 FYNNEI come from the germline V gene. CDR3 in DNA: TGTGCCAGCAGTGAAGAGGCCTTGATAACCCAGTACTTC. Translated: CASSEEALITQYF.

The chain uses TRBV5-1 and TRBJ1-2; D is undetermined. Germline CDR1 and CDR2: SGHRS and YFSETQ. The CDR3 totals 14 residues. Trimming removed 4 bases from V and 1 base from J, with 11 bases in between. DNA of the CDR3: TGCGCCAGCAGCCCTGACACAGTTAACTATGGCTACACCTTC. Protein: CASSPDTVNYGYTF. The full variable domain, with the rest looked up from reference TRBV5-1 and TRBJ1-2, is KAGVTQTPRYLIKTRGQQVTLSCSPISGHRSVSWYQQTPGQGLQFLFEYFSETQRNKGNFPGRFSGRQFSNSRSEMNVSTLELGDSALYLCASSPDTVNYGYTFGSGTRLTVV.

This chain connects TRBV19 to TRBJ2-1; D not resolved. Germline-derived CDR1 and CDR2 are LNHDA and SQIVND (reference sequence). V gave up 5 bases and J gave up 5 bases, with 16 bases separating them. This CDR3 contains 15 residues. DNA of the CDR3: TGTGCCAGTAGTTCCTCAGGACGTAGGGACAATGAGCAGTTCTTC. Translation gives CASSSSGRRDNEQFF.

As concerns this clone: Other DNA variants within this sample encode the same CDR3. The CDR3 coding sequence is TGTGCCAGCAGCGTAGGAGGCCCCACCTACAATGAGCAGTTCTTC. Amino acids: CASSVGGPTYNEQFF. The V call is TRBV9, the J call TRBJ2-1; no definite D call. With 0 bases removed from V and 2 bases from J, the gap between germline ends came to 9 bases. This CDR3 contains 15 residues. Germline loops: CDR1 SGDLS, CDR2 YYNGEE.

In DNA, the CDR3 is TGTGCCAGCAGTGCTTCCGGGACAGGGCTACGAGAGCAGTACTTC. This sequence encodes CASSASGTGLREQYF. The J gene is TRBJ2-7, the V gene TRBV6-5, with 9 bases that match TRBD1. From germline, CDR1 is MNHEY and CDR2 SVGAGI. The CDR3 runs 15 residues. V lost 5 bases and J lost 7; bases outside the gene matches: 12.

V usage is TRBV4-3 and J usage is TRBJ1-4, with unresolved D. The CDR3 sequence is 17 residues long. Per the germline V gene, CDR1 is LGHNA and CDR2 is YSLEER. V lost 4 bases and J 0 bases, leaving 15 bases between the germline ends. Here the CDR3 DNA reads TGCGCCAGCAGCCGGGCACCGGACGGAACAACTAATGAAAAACTGTTTTTT. Protein product: CASSRAPDGTTNEKLFF.

The V and J genes are TRBV10-3 and TRBJ2-2; D is perhaps TRBD1 (6 bases). The CDR3 is 15 residues long. Trimming pared 5 bases from V and 3 bases from J, leaving 13 bases between. Germline CDR1 ENHRY, CDR2 SYGVKD. CDR3 nucleotides: TGTGCCATCAGTTCCAGGGGCCGTGACACCGGGGAGCTGTTTTTT. Its protein product is CAISSRGRDTGELFF.

The V gene is TRBV9, the J gene TRBJ2-1; 13 nucleotides align to TRBD2. CDR1 is SGDLS, CDR2 YYNGEE, per germline. CDR3 size: 18 residues. V lost 4 bases, J lost 0 bases, and 7 bases stayed unmatched. CDR3 sequence reads: CASSPWTSGGSSYNEQFF. CDR3 bases: TGTGCCAGCAGCCCTTGGACTAGCGGGGGCAGCTCCTACAATGAGCAGTTCTTC.

This CDR3 reads CASSPLSRGLFADTQYF. The CDR3 DNA reads TGTGCCAGCAGTCCCCTGAGTAGGGGCTTGTTTGCAGATACGCAGTATTTT. The rearrangement links TRBV28 to TRBJ2-3; tentative D call: TRBD1 (5 bases). This CDR3 has 17 amino acids. Trimming cost V 5 bases and J 4 bases, with 22 bases left between them. Per germline, CDR1 MDHEN and CDR2 SYDVKM.